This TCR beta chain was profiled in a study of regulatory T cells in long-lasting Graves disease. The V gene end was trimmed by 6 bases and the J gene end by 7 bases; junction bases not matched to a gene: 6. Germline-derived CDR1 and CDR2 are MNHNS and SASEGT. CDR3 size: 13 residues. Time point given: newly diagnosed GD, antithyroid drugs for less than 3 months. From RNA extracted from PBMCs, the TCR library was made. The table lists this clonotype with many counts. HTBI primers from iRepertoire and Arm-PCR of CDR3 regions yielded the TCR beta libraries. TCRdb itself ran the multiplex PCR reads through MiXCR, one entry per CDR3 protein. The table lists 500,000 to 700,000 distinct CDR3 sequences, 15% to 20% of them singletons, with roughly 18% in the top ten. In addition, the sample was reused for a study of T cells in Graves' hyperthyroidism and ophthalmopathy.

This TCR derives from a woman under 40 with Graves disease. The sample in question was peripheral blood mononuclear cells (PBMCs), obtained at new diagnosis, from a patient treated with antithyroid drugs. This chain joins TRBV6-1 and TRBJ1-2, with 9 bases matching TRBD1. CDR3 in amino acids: CASRTGGSRGYTF. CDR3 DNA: TGTGCCAGCAGAACAGGGGGCTCTCGTGGCTACACCTTC.